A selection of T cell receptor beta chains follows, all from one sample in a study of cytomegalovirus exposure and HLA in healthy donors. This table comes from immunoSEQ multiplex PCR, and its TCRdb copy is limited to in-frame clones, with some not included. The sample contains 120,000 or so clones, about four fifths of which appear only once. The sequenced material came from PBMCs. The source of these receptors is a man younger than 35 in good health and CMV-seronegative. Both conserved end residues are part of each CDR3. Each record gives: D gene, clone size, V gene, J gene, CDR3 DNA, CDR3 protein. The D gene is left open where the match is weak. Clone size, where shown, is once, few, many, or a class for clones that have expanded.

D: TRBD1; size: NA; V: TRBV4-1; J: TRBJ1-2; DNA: TGCGCCAGCAGCCAAGATCGGGGACAGGGGGCAGATGGCTACACCTTC; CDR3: CASSQDRGQGADGYTF
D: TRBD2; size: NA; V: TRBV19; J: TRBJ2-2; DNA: TGTGCCAGTAAGGCTAGCGGGGGGGCGGGCACCGGGGAGCTGTTTTTT; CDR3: CASKASGGAGTGELFF
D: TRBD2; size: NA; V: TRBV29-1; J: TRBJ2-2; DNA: TGCAGCGTCAGGCCTAGCGGGGGGCCCACCGGGGAGCTGTTTTTT; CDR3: CSVRPSGGPTGELFF
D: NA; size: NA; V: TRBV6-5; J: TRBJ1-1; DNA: TGTGCCAGCAGTTACTCAGTAGTCGGGACTGAAGCTTTCTTT; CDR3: CASSYSVVGTEAFF
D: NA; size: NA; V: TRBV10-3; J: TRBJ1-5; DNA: TGTGCCATCAGTGAGTCGATCGTACTCGGTAATCAGCCCCAGCATTTT; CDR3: CAISESIVLGNQPQHF
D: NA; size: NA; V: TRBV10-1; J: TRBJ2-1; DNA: TGCGCCAGCAGTCCGGACAGCCCCCCCTACAATGAGCAGTTCTTC; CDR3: CASSPDSPPYNEQFF
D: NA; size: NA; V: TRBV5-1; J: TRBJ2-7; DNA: TGCGCCAGCAGCTCCGACAGATCCTACGAGCAGTACTTC; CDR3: CASSSDRSYEQYF
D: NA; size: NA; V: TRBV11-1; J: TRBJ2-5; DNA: TGTGCCAGCAGCTCAGAGCGGGAGACCCAGTACTTC; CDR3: CASSSERETQYF
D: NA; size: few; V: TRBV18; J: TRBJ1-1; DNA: TGTGCCAGCTCACCAGAGGTATTGAACACTGAAGCTTTCTTT; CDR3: CASSPEVLNTEAFF
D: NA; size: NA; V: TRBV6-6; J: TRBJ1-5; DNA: TGTGCCAGCAGCCTTAGCAATCAGCCCCAGCATTTT; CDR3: CASSLSNQPQHF
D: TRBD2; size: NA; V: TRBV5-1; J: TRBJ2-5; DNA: TGCGCCAGCAGCTCTGGACTAGCTCGAGAGACCCAGTACTTC; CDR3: CASSSGLARETQYF
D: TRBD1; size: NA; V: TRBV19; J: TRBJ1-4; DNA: TGTGCCAGTAGTAGAGGGGGCCAAGGCGAAAAACTGTTTTTT; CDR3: CASSRGGQGEKLFF
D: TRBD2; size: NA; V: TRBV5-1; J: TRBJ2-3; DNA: TGCGCCAGCAGCTTGGGTATAGCGGGGGGTCAAACAGATACGCAGTATTTT; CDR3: CASSLGIAGGQTDTQYF
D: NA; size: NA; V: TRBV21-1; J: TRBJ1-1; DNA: TGTGCCAGCAGCGACGGACAGGGGGCGAGAATGGCTGAAGCTTTCTTT; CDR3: CASSDGQGARMAEAFF
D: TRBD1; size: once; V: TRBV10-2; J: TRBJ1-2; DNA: TGCGCCAGCACCCTTAGGACAGGCAATGGCTACACCTTC; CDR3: CASTLRTGNGYTF
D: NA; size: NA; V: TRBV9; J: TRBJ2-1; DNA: TGTGCCAGCAGCGTTGGCAGCTACAATGAGCAGTTCTTC; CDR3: CASSVGSYNEQFF
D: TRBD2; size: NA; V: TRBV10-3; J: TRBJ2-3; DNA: TGTGCCATCAGTCAAATGGGGACTAGCGGGGGGACGGGGGGCATCGCAGATACGCAGTATTTT; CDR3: CAISQMGTSGGTGGIADTQYF
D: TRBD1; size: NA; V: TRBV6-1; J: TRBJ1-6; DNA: TGTGCCAGCACCACGATGACAGGGGTCAATTCACCCCTCCACTTT; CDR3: CASTTMTGVNSPLHF
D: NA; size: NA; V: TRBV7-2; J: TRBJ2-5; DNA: TGTGCCAGCAGCTTAGAGGGGTTCCGGGAGACCCAGTACTTC; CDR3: CASSLEGFRETQYF
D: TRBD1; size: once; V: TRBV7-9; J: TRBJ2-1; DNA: TGTGCCAGCAGCTTAGCAGGGGGCGGGTATGAGCAGTTCTTC; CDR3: CASSLAGGGYEQFF
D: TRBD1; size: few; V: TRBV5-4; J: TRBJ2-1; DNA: TGTGCCAGCAGCCCCCCTGACAGGGGGAATGAGCAGTTCTTC; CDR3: CASSPPDRGNEQFF
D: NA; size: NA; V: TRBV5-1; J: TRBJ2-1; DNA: TGCGCCAGCAGCTTGGAAAGATTGAGCTCCTACAATGAGCAGTTCTTC; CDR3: CASSLERLSSYNEQFF